A single T cell receptor beta chain is shown here with its context. Adults between roughly 18 and 89 years of age took part from 24 US areas. Cohorts were determined from participant-reported clinical history. Exposed participants encountered a COVID-19 case during the 2 weeks preceding study entry. This CDR3 has 12 residues. The V gene end was trimmed by 6 bases and the J gene end by 8 bases; junction bases not matched to a gene: 6. Germline V gene sequence: CDR1 ENHRY, CDR2 SYGVKD. The source of the sample is a study of blood T cell repertoires in COVID-19. At the level of the study: COVID-19 samples, acute and convalescent, were from the United States, Italy and Spain.

Sequencing was performed with immunoSEQ multiplex PCR; in TCRdb, only in-frame clones are kept and a portion is missing. The data contain 150,000 or so clones, around 80% of them seen just once; the ten biggest clones take up over 5%. The sequence was collected from a man aged 65 to 85 who had been exposed to COVID-19. V usage is TRBV10-3 and J usage is TRBJ1-2; 7 bases agree with TRBD1. Sequencing used PBMCs or T cells enriched from blood (not recorded which). The CDR3 is CAIRATGEGYTF. CDR3 DNA: TGTGCCATCAGGGCAACAGGGGAGGGCTACACCTTC.